These T cell receptor beta chains were read from a single sample in a study of T cells in Graves' hyperthyroidism and ophthalmopathy. Via MiXCR, TCRdb re-called the multiplex PCR reads, giving one row per CDR3 protein. The sample carries around 290,000 distinct CDR3 sequences, 13% recorded once. The material sequenced was blood. The receptor source for this set is a woman between 25 and 40 years old with Graves' hyperthyroidism that later progressed to Graves' ophthalmopathy. Both conserved end residues are part of each CDR3. The order of the fields is J gene, clone size, D gene, V gene, CDR3 DNA, CDR3 protein. A D gene is named only where the DNA matches it firmly. Clone size is stated in some rows and not others, as once, few, many or a class when expanded.

J gene: TRBJ2-7
clone size: many
D gene: -
V gene: TRBV12-3/TRBV12-4
CDR3 DNA: TGTGCCAGCAGCCTGAGTGGCGAGCAGTACTTC
CDR3 protein: CASSLSGEQYF

J gene: TRBJ1-4
clone size: many
D gene: -
V gene: TRBV15
CDR3 DNA: TGTGCCACCAGCAGAGACAGGGGAAGCGAAAAACTGTTTTTT
CDR3 protein: CATSRDRGSEKLFF

J gene: TRBJ2-7
clone size: -
D gene: -
V gene: TRBV4-1
CDR3 DNA: TGCGCCGGCCAGTCATGGCTCCGGGACGAGCAGTACTTC
CDR3 protein: CAGQSWLRDEQYF

J gene: TRBJ2-7
clone size: many
D gene: -
V gene: TRBV20-1
CDR3 DNA: TGCAGTGCTCCGGGACTGCACTCCTACGAGCAGTACTTC
CDR3 protein: CSAPGLHSYEQYF

J gene: TRBJ1-1
clone size: few
D gene: -
V gene: TRBV19
CDR3 DNA: TGTGCCAGTAGTCTCCCCCAACAGGGAAAGAGGACTGAAGCTTTCTTT
CDR3 protein: CASSLPQQGKRTEAFF

J gene: TRBJ2-7
clone size: many
D gene: -
V gene: TRBV12-3/TRBV12-4
CDR3 DNA: TGTGCCAGCAGTGCCTCGGGAATCGAGCAGTACTTC
CDR3 protein: CASSASGIEQYF

J gene: TRBJ2-3
clone size: many
D gene: TRBD2
V gene: TRBV28
CDR3 DNA: TGTGCCAGCAGTTCCCCTAGCGGTACTAGCACAGATACGCAGTATTTT
CDR3 protein: CASSSPSGTSTDTQYF

J gene: TRBJ2-2
clone size: -
D gene: TRBD1
V gene: TRBV7-9
CDR3 DNA: TGTGCCAGCAGCTTAGAGAGGACAGGATTAAACACCGGGGAGCTGTTTTTT
CDR3 protein: CASSLERTGLNTGELFF

J gene: TRBJ2-3
clone size: many
D gene: -
V gene: TRBV7-2
CDR3 DNA: TGTGCCAGCAGCCAGCAGAGAAGCACAGATACGCAGTATTTT
CDR3 protein: CASSQQRSTDTQYF

J gene: TRBJ2-5
clone size: few
D gene: TRBD2
V gene: TRBV7-2
CDR3 DNA: TGTGCCAGCAGCCCTCAGCGGGGGGAGAGGGAGACCCAGTACTTC
CDR3 protein: CASSPQRGERETQYF

J gene: TRBJ2-1
clone size: few
D gene: TRBD1
V gene: TRBV29-1
CDR3 DNA: TGCAGCGTTGAAGGGGGGGGACAGGGGGTAAATGAGCAGTTCTTC
CDR3 protein: CSVEGGGQGVNEQFF

J gene: TRBJ2-1
clone size: many
D gene: TRBD2
V gene: TRBV5-1
CDR3 DNA: TGCGCCAGCAGGATTAGCGGGAGGGCCAACAATGAGCAGTTCTTC
CDR3 protein: CASRISGRANNEQFF

J gene: TRBJ2-5
clone size: many
D gene: TRBD1
V gene: TRBV29-1
CDR3 DNA: TGCAGCGTTGAGGGGACAGGGGGCAGGAAAGGGGAGACCCAGTACTTC
CDR3 protein: CSVEGTGGRKGETQYF

J gene: TRBJ2-2
clone size: many
D gene: TRBD2
V gene: TRBV30
CDR3 DNA: TGTGCCCTGGACTCCGGGACTAGGGACACCGGGGAGCTGTTTTTT
CDR3 protein: CALDSGTRDTGELFF